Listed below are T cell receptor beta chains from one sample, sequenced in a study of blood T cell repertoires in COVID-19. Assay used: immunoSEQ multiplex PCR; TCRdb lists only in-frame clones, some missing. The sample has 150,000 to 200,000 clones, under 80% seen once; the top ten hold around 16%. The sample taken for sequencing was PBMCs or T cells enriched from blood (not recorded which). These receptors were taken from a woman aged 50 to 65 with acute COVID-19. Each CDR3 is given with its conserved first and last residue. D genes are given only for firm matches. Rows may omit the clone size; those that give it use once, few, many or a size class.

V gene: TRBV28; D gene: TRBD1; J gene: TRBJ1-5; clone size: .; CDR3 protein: CASSPSDRGSNQPQHF; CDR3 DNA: TGTGCCAGCAGTCCCTCGGACAGGGGGAGCAATCAGCCCCAGCATTTT
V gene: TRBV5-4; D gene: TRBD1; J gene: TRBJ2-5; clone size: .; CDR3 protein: CASSLFGTGGGETQYF; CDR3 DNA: TGTGCCAGCAGCTTGTTTGGGACAGGGGGCGGAGAGACCCAGTACTTC
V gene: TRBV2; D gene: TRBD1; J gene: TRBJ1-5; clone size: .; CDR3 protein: CASSFYSGTGLGNQPQHF; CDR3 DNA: TGTGCCAGCAGTTTTTATTCCGGGACAGGGCTCGGCAATCAGCCCCAGCATTTT
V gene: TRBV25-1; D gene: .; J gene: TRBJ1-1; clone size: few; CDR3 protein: CASRPPGHTEAFF; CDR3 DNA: TGTGCCAGCAGGCCCCCAGGGCACACTGAAGCTTTCTTT
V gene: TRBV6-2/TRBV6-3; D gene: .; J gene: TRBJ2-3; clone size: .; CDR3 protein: CASSYPTSTDTQYF; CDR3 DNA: TGTGCCAGCAGTTACCCGACTAGCACAGATACGCAGTATTTT
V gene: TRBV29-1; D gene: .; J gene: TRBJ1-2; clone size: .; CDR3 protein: CSVFQGNYGYTF; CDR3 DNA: TGCAGCGTTTTCCAGGGTAACTATGGCTACACCTTC
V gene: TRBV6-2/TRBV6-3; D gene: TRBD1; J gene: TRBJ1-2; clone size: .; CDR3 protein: CASSSPPGTETYGYTF; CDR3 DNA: TGTGCCAGCAGTTCCCCGCCGGGGACAGAAACCTATGGCTACACCTTC
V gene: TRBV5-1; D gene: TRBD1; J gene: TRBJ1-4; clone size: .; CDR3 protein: CASRPGQSNEKLFF; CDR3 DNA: TGCGCCAGCAGACCGGGACAGAGTAATGAAAAACTGTTTTTT
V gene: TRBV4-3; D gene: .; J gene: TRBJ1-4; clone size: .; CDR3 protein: CASSPTRTGINEKLFF; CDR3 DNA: TGCGCCAGCAGCCCCACTCGAACGGGGATAAATGAAAAACTGTTTTTT
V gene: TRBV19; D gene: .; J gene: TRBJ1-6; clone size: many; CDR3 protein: CASMSGGNNSPLHF; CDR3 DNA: TGTGCCAGTATGTCTGGCGGAAATAATTCACCCCTCCACTTT
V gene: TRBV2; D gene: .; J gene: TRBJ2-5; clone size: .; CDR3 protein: CASRLDRRQETQYF; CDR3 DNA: TGTGCCAGCAGGCTCGACAGGCGCCAAGAGACCCAGTACTTC
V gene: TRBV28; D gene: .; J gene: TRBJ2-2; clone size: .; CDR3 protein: CASSLFGREEELFF; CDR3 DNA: TGTGCCAGCAGTTTATTCGGGAGAGAAGAGGAGCTGTTTTTT
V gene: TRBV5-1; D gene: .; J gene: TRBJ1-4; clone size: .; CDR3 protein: CASRRWANEKLFF; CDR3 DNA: TGCGCCAGCAGGAGGTGGGCTAATGAAAAACTGTTTTTT
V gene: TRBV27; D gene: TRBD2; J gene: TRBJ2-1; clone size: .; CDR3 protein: CASSRTSASSYNEQFF; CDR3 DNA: TGTGCCAGCAGTAGGACTAGCGCGAGCTCCTACAATGAGCAGTTCTTC
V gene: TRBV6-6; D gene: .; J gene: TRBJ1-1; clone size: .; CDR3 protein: CASSYSSRGAFF; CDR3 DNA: TGTGCCAGCAGTTACTCCTCAAGAGGAGCTTTCTTT
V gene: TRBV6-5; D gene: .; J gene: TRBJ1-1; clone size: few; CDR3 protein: CASSPTTQFGTEAFF; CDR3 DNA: TGTGCCAGCAGTCCTACGACACAGTTTGGCACTGAAGCTTTCTTT
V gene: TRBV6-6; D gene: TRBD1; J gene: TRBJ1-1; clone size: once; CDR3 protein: CASSYGQGDSGTEAFF; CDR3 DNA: TGTGCCAGCAGTTATGGGCAGGGGGACAGCGGCACTGAAGCTTTCTTT
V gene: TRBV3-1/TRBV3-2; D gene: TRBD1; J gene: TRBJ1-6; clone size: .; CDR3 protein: CASSRGLPGQGNSPLHF; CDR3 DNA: TGTGCCAGCAGCCGAGGGCTACCGGGACAGGGTAATTCACCCCTCCACTTT
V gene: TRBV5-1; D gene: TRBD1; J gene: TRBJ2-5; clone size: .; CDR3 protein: CASSPDRGLLGETQYF; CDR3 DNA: TGCGCCAGCAGCCCGGACAGGGGCCTATTGGGCGAGACCCAGTACTTC
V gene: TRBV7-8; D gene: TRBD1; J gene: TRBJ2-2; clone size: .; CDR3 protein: CASSGGQGGFGELFF; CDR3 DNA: TGTGCCAGCAGCGGAGGACAGGGGGGTTTCGGGGAGCTGTTTTTT
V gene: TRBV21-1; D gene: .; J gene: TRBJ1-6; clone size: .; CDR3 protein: CASTPGQGNSPLHF; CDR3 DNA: TGTGCCAGCACCCCGGGACAGGGAAATTCACCCCTCCACTTT
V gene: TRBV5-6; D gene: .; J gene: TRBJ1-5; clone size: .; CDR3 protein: CASSPRAGRLSNQPQHF; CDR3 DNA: TGTGCCAGCAGCCCGAGGGCGGGGCGGCTCAGCAATCAGCCCCAGCATTTT
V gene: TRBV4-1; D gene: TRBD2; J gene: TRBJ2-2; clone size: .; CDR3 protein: CASSQGTSGGVYTGELFF; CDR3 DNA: TGCGCCAGCAGCCAAGGGACTAGCGGGGGGGTCTACACCGGGGAGCTGTTTTTT
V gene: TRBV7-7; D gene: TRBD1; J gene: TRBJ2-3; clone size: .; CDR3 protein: CASSSDRGPQDTQYF; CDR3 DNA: TGTGCCAGCAGCTCTGACAGGGGACCTCAGGATACGCAGTATTTT
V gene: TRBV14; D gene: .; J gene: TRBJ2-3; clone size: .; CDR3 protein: CASRRLSTDTQYF; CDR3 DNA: TGTGCCAGTCGGAGACTAAGCACAGATACGCAGTATTTT
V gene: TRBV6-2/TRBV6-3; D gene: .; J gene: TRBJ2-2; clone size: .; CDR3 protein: CASIPRRTSRGGELFF; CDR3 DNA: TGTGCCAGCATCCCAAGGCGCACCTCCCGAGGCGGGGAGCTGTTTTTT